A selection of T cell receptor beta chains follows, all from one sample in a study of identical twins. Each CDR3 protein gets one entry after TCRdb re-called the 5' RACE reads with MiXCR. The sample lists 690,000 or so distinct CDR3 sequences, 5.5% to 6.5% occurring once. Sequenced material: naive T cells sorted from blood. These receptors were collected from a man aged 18 to 30 in good health. CDR3s include the opening cysteine and the closing phenylalanine or tryptophan. A D gene is named only where the DNA matches it firmly. A clone size is listed for some rows: how often the clone was seen (once, few, many), or a class if it is expanded.

NA NA TRBJ2-5 TRBV29-1 TGCAGCGTTGTCGGACTTGAGTGGCAAGAGACCCAGTACTTC CSVVGLEWQETQYF
TRBD1 NA TRBJ2-5 TRBV29-1 TGCAGCGTTCAGTGGACAGGGGTAGAGACCCAGTACTTC CSVQWTGVETQYF
NA few TRBJ2-1 TRBV6-2/TRBV6-3 TGTGCCAGCAGTTCACCCCCGGGACTCAGGCCTAATGAGCAGTTCTTC CASSSPPGLRPNEQFF
NA NA TRBJ1-3 TRBV20-1 TGCAGTGCTAGTTTACCGGGGGACGGAGGAAACACCATATATTTT CSASLPGDGGNTIYF
NA many TRBJ2-7 TRBV20-1 TGCAGTGCTAGAGACGGACAGTCCTACCTGTTC CSARDGQSYLF
NA many TRBJ2-6 TRBV4-2 TGTGCCAGCAGCCAAGCTGGGACCCGTGGGGCCAACGTCCTGACTTTC CASSQAGTRGANVLTF
NA many TRBJ2-7 TRBV6-2/TRBV6-3 TGTGCCAGCAGTTATCAGTTATGGACCGGGAGCTACGAGCAGTACTTC CASSYQLWTGSYEQYF
TRBD2 many TRBJ2-3 TRBV12-3/TRBV12-4 TGTGCCAGCAGTGTGACTAGCGGGAGAGGAGATACGCAGTATTTT CASSVTSGRGDTQYF
NA few TRBJ2-1 TRBV20-1 TGCAGTGCTAGGTTTCTAGGGGAAGAGCAGTTCTTC CSARFLGEEQFF
NA NA TRBJ2-1 TRBV14 TGTGCCAGCAGCCAAGAACAGGCCGGTGAGCAGTTCTTC CASSQEQAGEQFF
NA few TRBJ2-7 TRBV7-2 TGTGCCAGCAGCTTAGGTTGGCTCAGGGGATCTTACGAGCAGTACTTC CASSLGWLRGSYEQYF
NA NA TRBJ2-5 TRBV5-1 TGCGCCAGCAGCTTAACTTACCAAGAGACCCAGTACTTC CASSLTYQETQYF
TRBD2 few TRBJ2-3 TRBV2 TGTGCCAGCATTAAAACTAGCGGGAGAACAGATACGCAGTATTTT CASIKTSGRTDTQYF
NA NA TRBJ2-5 TRBV11-2 TGTGCCAGCAGCTTAGTTCCGCGGGGAGGGACACGAGAGACCCAGTACTTC CASSLVPRGGTRETQYF
NA few TRBJ2-7 TRBV7-9 TGTGCCAGCAGCTTCGTGGGTGCAGAGCCCTACGAGCAGTACTTC CASSFVGAEPYEQYF
TRBD1 few TRBJ1-2 TRBV18 TGTGCCAGCTCACCACCCTCAGGGGGAGCAGGCTACACCTTC CASSPPSGGAGYTF
NA few TRBJ1-2 TRBV30 TGTGCCTGGAGTGACGGGGACCTCTACGGGAATGGCTACACCTTC CAWSDGDLYGNGYTF
TRBD1 many TRBJ1-1 TRBV6-1 TGTGCCAGCAGGACCGGGACAGCGAACACTGAAGCTTTCTTT CASRTGTANTEAFF
TRBD2 NA TRBJ2-1 TRBV20-1 TGCAGTGCTAGAGATTGGACTAGCGGGAGGACGTCCTACAATGAGCAGTTCTTC CSARDWTSGRTSYNEQFF
TRBD1 many TRBJ1-2 TRBV25-1 TGTGCCAGCATGGGACAGGGGAGATATGGCTACACCTTC CASMGQGRYGYTF
TRBD1 many TRBJ1-5 TRBV20-1 TGCAGTGCCGGAGGGGGCAACAATCAGCCCCAGCATTTT CSAGGGNNQPQHF
NA NA TRBJ2-7 TRBV9 TGTGCCAGCAGCCCCAGCGGAGGAGCCTACGAGCAGTACTTC CASSPSGGAYEQYF
NA NA TRBJ2-1 TRBV21-1 TGTGCCAGCAGCAAATATTGGGCGGGCAGGTCCTACAATGAGCAGTTCTTC CASSKYWAGRSYNEQFF
NA many TRBJ2-1 TRBV12-3/TRBV12-4 TGTGCCAGCAGTTTAGCTGGGGAGAGGCAGTTCTTC CASSLAGERQFF
TRBD2 NA TRBJ2-7 TRBV11-1 TGTGCCAGCAGCAATCTCCAGCGACTAGCGGGAGTGTCTAAAAGATACGAGCAGTACTTC CASSNLQRLAGVSKRYEQYF
TRBD2 many TRBJ2-1 TRBV10-3 TGTGCCATCAGTCCGGGGGGGACTAGCGGGAGAGCTTACAATGAGCAGTTCTTC CAISPGGTSGRAYNEQFF
NA many TRBJ2-5 TRBV12-3/TRBV12-4 TGTGCCAGCAGCCGTAGGGAAGAGACCCAGTACTTC CASSRREETQYF
NA many TRBJ2-2 TRBV7-9 TGTGCCAGCAGTCCCGGGGGCAGAACCAACACCGGGGAGCTGTTTTTT CASSPGGRTNTGELFF
TRBD1 few TRBJ2-6 TRBV12-3/TRBV12-4 TGTGCCAGCAGTCGACTTGCCCCCGGACAGGGTCTCTCTGGGGCCAACGTCCTGACTTTC CASSRLAPGQGLSGANVLTF
TRBD1 few TRBJ1-5 TRBV12-3/TRBV12-4 TGTGCCAGCAGCCTTACGCCGGGACAGGGTGTCCATCAGCCCCAGCATTTT CASSLTPGQGVHQPQHF
NA few TRBJ2-1 TRBV6-5 TGTGCCAGCAGTGCGCCAAGGGCTGAGCAGTTCTTC CASSAPRAEQFF
NA few TRBJ2-6 TRBV3-1 TGTGCCAGCAGCCTGACAGACTCTGGGGCCAACGTCCTGACTTTC CASSLTDSGANVLTF
NA NA TRBJ2-1 TRBV30 TGTGCCTGGAGTGGAGCGGGCTCCCCTCGTCAGGGTGGGCAGTTCTTC CAWSGAGSPRQGGQFF
TRBD2 many TRBJ2-3 TRBV15 TGTGCCACCAGCAGAGAACTAGCGGCTAGCACAGATACGCAGTATTTT CATSRELAASTDTQYF
NA few TRBJ2-7 TRBV7-6 TGTGCCAGCAGCTTAGGGGACACCGGGCAGGACGTCAGCTCCTACGAGCAGTACTTC CASSLGDTGQDVSSYEQYF
NA many TRBJ2-7 TRBV28 TGTGCCAGCAGATTAAGGGCTAGCGAGTCCTACGAGCAGTACTTC CASRLRASESYEQYF
TRBD1 NA TRBJ2-1 TRBV5-5 TGTGCCAGCAGCTTATCAGGGGGCGCCGGGAATGAGCAGTTCTTC CASSLSGGAGNEQFF
TRBD1 few TRBJ2-7 TRBV2 TGTGCCAGCAGGGAGACAGGGTTAGCCTACGAGCAGTACTTC CASRETGLAYEQYF
TRBD2 many TRBJ2-1 TRBV4-2 TGTGCCAGCAGCCAGGGACCCGGGACTAGCTCCTACAATGAGCAGTTCTTC CASSQGPGTSSYNEQFF
NA few TRBJ1-1 TRBV12-3/TRBV12-4 TGTGCCAGCAGTTTAGCCCAGGGTTGGGCTGAAGCTTTCTTT CASSLAQGWAEAFF
TRBD1 NA TRBJ2-7 TRBV14 TGTGCCAGCAGCCAAGGGCTCAGGGGGTGGTACGAGCAGTACTTC CASSQGLRGWYEQYF
NA NA TRBJ1-1 TRBV12-3/TRBV12-4 TGTGCCAGCAGTTTAAATGGAGGGGCTGGGGTGAACACTGAAGCTTTCTTT CASSLNGGAGVNTEAFF
TRBD2 many TRBJ2-1 TRBV4-1 TGCGCCAGCACTAGCGGGAGAAACTCCTACAATGAGCAGTTCTTC CASTSGRNSYNEQFF
NA NA TRBJ2-7 TRBV27 TGTGCCAGCAGTTTATCTGGGAGCCGGCAGCCTCGTGGGAAGCAGTACTTC CASSLSGSRQPRGKQYF
NA NA TRBJ2-1 TRBV5-1 TGCGCCAGCAGCCTTGACACTGGAGTCGGCAATGAGCAGTTCTTC CASSLDTGVGNEQFF
NA few TRBJ2-1 TRBV19 TGTGCCAGTAGTATACTAGCTCTCGTCGGCTATGAGCAGTTCTTC CASSILALVGYEQFF
TRBD1 few TRBJ1-2 TRBV7-6 TGTGCCAGCAGCTTAGAGGGACAGGGGGTCGTAGGCTACACCTTC CASSLEGQGVVGYTF
NA NA TRBJ2-3 TRBV9 TGTGCCAGCAGCGGACGGGATGATAGCACAGATACGCAGTATTTT CASSGRDDSTDTQYF
NA NA TRBJ2-3 TRBV2 TGTGCCAGCAGTAACAGGGGAGGAACAGATACGCAGTATTTT CASSNRGGTDTQYF
NA many TRBJ2-1 TRBV19 TGTGCCAGTAGTACGGCCAGCGGCAACGAGCAGTTCTTC CASSTASGNEQFF
TRBD2 NA TRBJ2-7 TRBV15 TGTGCCACCAGCAGGGGAGGACTAGTGGGCGCCTACGAGCAGTACTTC CATSRGGLVGAYEQYF
TRBD1 few TRBJ2-6 TRBV12-3/TRBV12-4 TGTGCCAGCAGGTCGGGACAGGGGAGTGCCGGGGCCAACGTCCTGACTTTC CASRSGQGSAGANVLTF
TRBD1 NA TRBJ2-3 TRBV12-3/TRBV12-4 TGTGCCAGCAGTTCTAGGGGGCGCGACACAGATACGCAGTATTTT CASSSRGRDTDTQYF